Following are 8 T cell receptor beta chains from one sample sequenced in a study of blood T cell repertoires in COVID-19. TCRdb keeps only in-frame clones here, not all; method: immunoSEQ multiplex PCR. The sample has almost 300,000 clones; 85% to 90% are singletons. The sample comprised peripheral blood. The origin of the receptors is a woman aged 30 to 39 with COVID-19, enrolled during active disease.

This clone was picked up one time. This chain joins TRBV7-8 and TRBJ1-1, with 7 nucleotides matching TRBD1. The CDR3 extends over 15 amino acids. The trim removed 2 bases at V and 5 bases at J, leaving 8 bases unmatched. Germline CDR1 and CDR2: SGHVS and FQNEAQ. The CDR3 DNA follows: TGTGCCAGCAGCTTACGGGGACAGACGGGAACTGAAGCTTTCTTT. Protein: CASSLRGQTGTEAFF.

This rearrangement joins TRBV27 to TRBJ1-5; possible D gene TRBD1, 6 bases. Germline assignment: CDR1 MNHEY and CDR2 SMNVEV (reference sequence). The CDR3 extends over 13 amino acids. Deletions cut 5 bases from V and 7 bases from J, with 12 bases between. The CDR3 is CASSRSGTQPQHF. As DNA, the CDR3 is TGTGCCAGCAGTAGGTCGGGGACACAGCCCCAGCATTTT.

This clone was counted a single time. This chain uses TRBV5-1 with TRBJ2-3; D is perhaps TRBD2 (5 bases). V shed 5 bases and J shed 1 base, with 11 bases lying between them. This CDR3 is built from 14 residues. Germline V gene lookup returns CDR1 SGHRS and CDR2 YFSETQ. The CDR3 reads CASRPSQGTDTQYF. In DNA, the CDR3 is TGCGCCAGCAGGCCTAGCCAGGGCACAGATACGCAGTATTTT.

V is TRBV19 and J is TRBJ1-1; 9 nucleotides line up with TRBD1. The V segment lost 4 bases and the J segment 2 bases; nucleotides outside the gene matches: 5. The CDR3 extends over 15 amino acids. Per the germline V gene, CDR1 is LNHDA and CDR2 is SQIVND (reference sequence). The chain's CDR3 is CASSSPGQGNTEAFF. CDR3 nucleotide sequence: TGTGCCAGTAGTAGTCCGGGACAGGGAAACACTGAAGCTTTCTTT. The entire variable domain, with the rest obtained from reference TRBV19 and TRBJ1-1, is as follows: DGGITQSPKYLFRKEGQNVTLSCEQNLNHDAMYWYRQDPGQGLRLIYYSQIVNDFQKGDIAEGYSVSREKKESFPLTVTSAQKNPTAFYLCASSSPGQGNTEAFFGQGTRLTVV.

This sequence joins TRBV7-9 and TRBJ2-2; 7 nucleotides line up with TRBD1. The V gene end was trimmed by 5 bases and the J gene end by 6 bases; junction bases not matched to a gene: 9. The germline V gene encodes CDR1 SEHNR and CDR2 FQNEAQ (reference sequence). The CDR3 is 15 residues long. CDR3 bases: TGTGCCAGCAGCCCCAGACAGGGTCAGTCCGGGGAGCTGTTTTTT. Its translation is CASSPRQGQSGELFF.

In this sample, this clone turned up once. The CDR3 nucleotides are TGTGCCAGCAGTTACGGGACTAGCGGGGGCGAGCAGTACTTC. Its translation: CASSYGTSGGEQYF. The chain is built from TRBV11-3 and TRBJ2-7, with 14 nucleotides matching TRBD2. Germline V gene sequence: CDR1 SGHNT, CDR2 YENEEA. The CDR3 has 14 amino acids. Trimming removed 6 bases from V and 6 bases from J; junction bases left unmatched: 4.

V usage is TRBV6-5 and J usage is TRBJ1-5; D possibly corresponds to TRBD1 (5 bases). CDR3 length equals 14 residues. V was shortened by 5 bases and J by 6 bases, with 14 bases between the two germline ends. The germline V gene encodes CDR1 MNHEY and CDR2 SVGAGI. The CDR3 DNA sequence: TGTGCCAGCAGTCCACCCCCGGGGGGTCAGCCCCAGCATTTT. It is translated as CASSPPPGGQPQHF.

The rearrangement joins TRBV11-3 to TRBJ2-5; maybe TRBD2 (5 bases). Germline assignment: CDR1 SGHNT and CDR2 YENEEA. The CDR3 is 17 residues long. Trimming removed 4 bases from V and 4 bases from J, with 22 bases in between. In DNA, the CDR3 is TGTGCCAGCAGCTATAACGTCCCGGGGTATGGGTCAGAGACCCAGTACTTC. Encoded protein: CASSYNVPGYGSETQYF.